Here is one T cell receptor beta chain with its context. As originally analysed: Scientists estimated how many nucleated cells there were by amplifying reference gene primers. Libraries were prepared by immunoSEQ multiplex PCR; TCRdb keeps only in-frame clonotypes and omits some of them. Clonal size and the V and J genes are those of that table, whereas D and trimming came from the DNA. The data contain about 97,000 clones, approximately 90% of them singletons. The sample is drawn from a study of blood T cell repertoires in COVID-19. The CDR3 consists of 14 residues. V trimming: 4 bases; J trimming: 4 bases; junction bases outside the gene matches: 3. CDR1 SNHLY and CDR2 FYNNEI come from the germline V gene.

The V call is TRBV2, the J call TRBJ1-1; 10 positions agree with TRBD1. This TCR derives from a man aged 60 to 69 with acute or convalescent COVID-19. Sequencing was performed on peripheral blood. The CDR3 loop is CASSVRTGGTEAFF. DNA for the CDR3: TGTGCCAGCAGTGTAAGGACAGGGGGCACTGAAGCTTTCTTT.